This T cell receptor (beta chain) derives from a study of T cell changes during pregnancy in multiple sclerosis. Sequenced by immunoSEQ multiplex PCR; TCRdb stores in-frame clones only, minus some. The profile shows around 34,000 clones, almost 90% of them singletons. J was trimmed by 7 bases and V by 0 bases; bases with no gene match: 14. CDR3 length equals 18 residues. Germline lookup yields CDR1 MNHEY and CDR2 SMNVEV (reference sequence). The sample here was CD8+ T cells from peripheral blood mononuclear cells, taken after pregnancy. This receptor was taken from a female donor with multiple sclerosis, enrolled in a pregnancy study. The J gene is TRBJ2-4, the V gene TRBV27, with 8 bases lining up with TRBD1. The chain's CDR3 is CASSLSTSQGANRNIQYF. CDR3 in DNA: TGTGCCAGCAGTTTATCGACATCTCAGGGGGCTAACCGGAACATTCAGTACTTC.